This is a list of T cell receptor beta chains from one sample in a study of T cell repertoires in cytomegalovirus infection. TCRdb re-analysed the reads in MiXCR, keeping a single row per CDR3 protein. This table holds tens of thousands of distinct CDR3 sequences, 4% found once. Sequencing was carried out using PBMCs. The receptor source for this set is a human donor in good health (CMV status not recorded). Some clones in this sample may be carry-over from other donors' samples. CDR3s include the opening cysteine and the closing phenylalanine or tryptophan. The order of the fields is J gene, clone size, D gene, V gene, CDR3 protein, CDR3 DNA. D genes are given only for firm matches. The size entry is marked missing in some rows and otherwise reads once, few, many or a size class.

TRBJ1-1,many,.,TRBV5-5,CASSLDRVNTEAFF,TGTGCCAGCAGCTTGGACAGGGTGAACACTGAAGCTTTCTTT
TRBJ1-2,many,.,TRBV28,CASSLWSAVQANYGYTF,TGTGCCAGCAGTTTATGGTCGGCGGTACAAGCTAACTATGGCTACACCTTC
TRBJ1-1,many,TRBD1,TRBV9,CASSFYDRDTEAFF,TGTGCCAGCAGTTTTTACGACAGGGACACTGAAGCTTTCTTT
TRBJ1-2,many,TRBD1,TRBV7-2,CASRTGQGKWGYTF,TGTGCCAGCAGGACTGGACAGGGAAAATGGGGCTACACCTTC
TRBJ2-3,many,TRBD2,TRBV6-1,CASRPSGSTGGATDTQYF,TGTGCCAGCAGACCAAGCGGGAGCACCGGCGGGGCCACAGATACGCAGTATTTT
TRBJ1-2,many,TRBD1,TRBV12-3/TRBV12-4,CASSPRGQGAVGYTF,TGTGCCAGCAGTCCCCGGGGCCAGGGGGCTGTTGGCTACACCTTC
TRBJ1-1,many,.,TRBV6-2/TRBV6-3,CASSRGSEPNTEAFF,TGTGCCAGCAGTAGGGGCAGTGAACCGAACACTGAAGCTTTCTTT
TRBJ1-1,many,.,TRBV15,CATSRDRPAEAFF,TGTGCCACCAGCAGAGATCGCCCAGCTGAAGCTTTCTTT
TRBJ2-1,.,.,TRBV5-1,CASSLDIYNEQFF,TGCGCCAGCAGCTTGGACATCTACAATGAGCAGTTCTTC
TRBJ2-6,many,.,TRBV7-2,CASSLGTGSGANVLTF,TGTGCCAGCAGCTTAGGTACAGGGTCCGGGGCCAACGTCCTGACTTTC
TRBJ2-1,many,.,TRBV7-2,CASSFGGRPSYNEQFF,TGTGCCAGCAGCTTCGGAGGGAGGCCATCCTACAATGAGCAGTTCTTC
TRBJ2-3,many,TRBD1,TRBV18,CASSPRGQGDTDTQYF,TGTGCCAGCTCACCACGTGGACAGGGTGACACAGATACGCAGTATTTT
TRBJ2-2,many,.,TRBV5-1,CASSREWANTGELFF,TGCGCCAGCAGCAGGGAGTGGGCGAACACCGGGGAGCTGTTTTTT
TRBJ2-1,many,TRBD2,TRBV20-1,CSAGLAGGLGNEQFF,TGCAGTGCAGGCCTAGCGGGAGGGCTCGGTAATGAGCAGTTCTTC
TRBJ2-3,many,TRBD1,TRBV7-2,CASSFSSGLAQGTQYF,TGTGCCAGCAGCTTTTCCAGCGGTCTAGCACAGGGGACGCAGTATTTT
TRBJ2-7,many,.,TRBV7-9,CASSPSSRYEQYF,TGTGCCAGCAGCCCATCTTCACGCTACGAGCAGTACTTC
TRBJ1-2,many,TRBD1,TRBV7-2,CASSLAGQGARGYTF,TGTGCCAGCAGCTTGGCGGGACAGGGGGCGCGTGGCTACACCTTC
TRBJ1-1,many,.,TRBV28,CASPGQGTLNTEAFF,TGTGCCAGCCCGGGGCAGGGAACATTGAACACTGAAGCTTTCTTT
TRBJ2-7,many,.,TRBV19,CASSRTEQYEQYF,TGTGCCAGTAGTAGGACAGAACAATACGAGCAGTACTTC
TRBJ2-5,many,.,TRBV6-2/TRBV6-3,CASSYSILEEHRKKETQYF,TGTGCCAGCAGTTACTCGATATTGGAAGAGCACCGAAAGAAAGAGACCCAGTACTTC
TRBJ2-3,.,.,TRBV5-1,CASSPDSSTDTQYF,TGCGCCAGCAGCCCTGACTCTTCCACAGATACGCAGTATTTT
TRBJ1-2,many,TRBD1,TRBV19,CASSKTGIGYGYTF,TGTGCCAGTAGTAAGACAGGGATCGGCTATGGCTACACCTTC
TRBJ1-2,many,TRBD1,TRBV6-2/TRBV6-3,CASSYDGSAGQGKGNGYTF,TGTGCCAGCAGTTACGACGGGTCTGCGGGACAGGGGAAAGGAAATGGCTACACCTTC
TRBJ2-1,medium-sized,TRBD2,TRBV7-9,CASSYPGTSGREPYNEQFF,TGTGCCAGCAGTTACCCCGGGACTAGCGGGAGGGAACCCTACAATGAGCAGTTCTTC
TRBJ2-1,large,.,TRBV7-2,CASSLAAGAYNEQFF,TGTGCCAGCAGCTTAGCGGCGGGCGCCTACAATGAGCAGTTCTTC
TRBJ1-5,many,.,TRBV7-2,CASSPPGRNQPQHF,TGTGCCAGCAGCCCCCCGGGCCGCAATCAGCCCCAGCATTTT
TRBJ1-6,many,.,TRBV7-2,CASSSQGGGLNSPLHF,TGTGCCAGCAGTTCACAAGGTGGGGGGCTTAATTCACCCCTCCACTTT
TRBJ2-7,few,TRBD2,TRBV7-9,CASSPGVSGAQYF,TGTGCCAGCAGCCCCGGGGTTAGCGGGGCGCAGTACTTC
TRBJ1-1,many,.,TRBV7-6,CASSRFGGRGSTEAFF,TGTGCCAGCAGCCGTTTCGGAGGGAGAGGGTCCACTGAAGCTTTCTTT
TRBJ2-7,many,TRBD1,TRBV7-3,CASSLMGQLYEQYF,TGTGCCAGCAGCTTAATGGGACAGCTCTACGAGCAGTACTTC
TRBJ2-5,many,.,TRBV12-3/TRBV12-4,CASSSGRPVGSQYF,TGTGCCAGCAGTTCGGGACGGCCCGTGGGGTCCCAGTACTTC
TRBJ1-1,many,.,TRBV28,CASKRDTGGTEAFF,TGTGCCAGCAAGAGAGACACTGGCGGCACTGAAGCTTTCTTT
TRBJ2-1,many,.,TRBV7-6,CASSEGHEQFF,TGTGCCAGCAGCGAGGGGCATGAGCAGTTCTTC
TRBJ2-7,many,.,TRBV7-8,CASSFGGDSSYEQYF,TGTGCCAGCAGCTTCGGAGGGGACAGCTCCTACGAGCAGTACTTC
TRBJ2-1,many,TRBD1,TRBV7-9,CASRTWGTGPNEQFF,TGTGCCAGCAGAACATGGGGGACAGGTCCCAATGAGCAGTTCTTC
TRBJ2-7,many,.,TRBV6-2/TRBV6-3,CASTLQAGATYEQYF,TGTGCCAGCACCCTACAAGCCGGGGCCACCTACGAGCAGTACTTC
TRBJ1-5,many,.,TRBV20-1,CSARGGLLANQPQHF,TGCAGTGCTAGGGGGGGACTCCTAGCAAATCAGCCCCAGCATTTT
TRBJ1-6,many,.,TRBV7-2,CASSEQGSFSPLHF,TGTGCCAGCAGCGAACAGGGTTCGTTTTCACCCCTCCACTTT
TRBJ2-7,many,TRBD1,TRBV20-1,CSARMWDRGYEQYF,TGCAGTGCTAGAATGTGGGACAGGGGCTACGAGCAGTACTTC
TRBJ2-1,many,.,TRBV27,CASSLFSTGANEQFF,TGTGCCAGCAGTTTATTCTCCACCGGAGCCAATGAGCAGTTCTTC
TRBJ1-5,many,TRBD1,TRBV12-3/TRBV12-4,CASSLQGGVQPQHF,TGTGCCAGCAGTTTACAGGGGGGCGTCCAGCCCCAGCATTTT
TRBJ2-6,many,.,TRBV6-5,CASQRTRPSGANVLTF,TGTGCCAGCCAACGGACCAGACCCTCTGGGGCCAACGTCCTGACTTTC